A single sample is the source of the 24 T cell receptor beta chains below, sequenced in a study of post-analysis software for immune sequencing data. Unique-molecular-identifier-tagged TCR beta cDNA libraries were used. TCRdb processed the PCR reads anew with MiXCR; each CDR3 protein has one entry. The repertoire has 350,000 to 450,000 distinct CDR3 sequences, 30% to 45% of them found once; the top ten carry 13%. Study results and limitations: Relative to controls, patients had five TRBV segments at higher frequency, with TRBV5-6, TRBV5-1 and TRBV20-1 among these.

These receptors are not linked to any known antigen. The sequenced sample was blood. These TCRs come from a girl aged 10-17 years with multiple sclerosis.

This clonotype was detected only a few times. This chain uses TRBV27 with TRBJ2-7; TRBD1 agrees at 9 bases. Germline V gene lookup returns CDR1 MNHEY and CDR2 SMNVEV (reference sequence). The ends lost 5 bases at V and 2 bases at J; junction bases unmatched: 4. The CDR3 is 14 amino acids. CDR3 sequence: CASSMTGGTYEQYF. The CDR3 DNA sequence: TGTGCCAGCAGTATGACAGGGGGAACCTACGAGCAGTACTTC.

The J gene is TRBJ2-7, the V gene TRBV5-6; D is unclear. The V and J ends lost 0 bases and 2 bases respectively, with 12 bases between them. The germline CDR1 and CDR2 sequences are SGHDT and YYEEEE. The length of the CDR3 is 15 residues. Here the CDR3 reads CASSLGATLTYEQYF. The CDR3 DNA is TGTGCCAGCAGCTTGGGGGCAACCTTGACCTACGAGCAGTACTTC.

CDR3 protein: CASSQEADYNEQFF. DNA of the CDR3: TGTGCCAGCAGCCAAGAGGCTGATTACAATGAGCAGTTCTTC. The V gene is TRBV4-2, the J gene TRBJ2-1; D not certain. The CDR3 totals 14 residues. V was clipped by 0 bases and J by 4 bases, with 7 bases between them. The germline CDR1 and CDR2 sequences are LGHNA and YNFKEQ.

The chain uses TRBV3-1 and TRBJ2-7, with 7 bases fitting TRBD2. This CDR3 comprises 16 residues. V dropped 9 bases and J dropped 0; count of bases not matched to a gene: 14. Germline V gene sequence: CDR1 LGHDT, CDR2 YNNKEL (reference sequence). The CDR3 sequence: CASPGRSGSGSYEQYF. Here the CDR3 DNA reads TGTGCCAGTCCCGGGAGGTCCGGGAGCGGCTCCTACGAGCAGTACTTC.

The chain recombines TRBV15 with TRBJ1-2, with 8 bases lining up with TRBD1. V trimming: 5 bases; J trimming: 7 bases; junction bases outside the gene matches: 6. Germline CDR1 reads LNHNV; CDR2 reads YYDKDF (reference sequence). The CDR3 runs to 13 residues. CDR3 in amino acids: CATSGRGHGGYTF. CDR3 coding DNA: TGTGCCACCAGCGGCAGGGGGCACGGTGGCTACACCTTC.

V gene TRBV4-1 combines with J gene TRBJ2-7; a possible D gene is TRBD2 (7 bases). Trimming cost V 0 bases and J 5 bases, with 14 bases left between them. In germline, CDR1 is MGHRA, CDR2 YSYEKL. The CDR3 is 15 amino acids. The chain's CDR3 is CASSQEFWRGHEQYF. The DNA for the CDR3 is TGCGCCAGCAGCCAAGAATTTTGGCGGGGGCACGAGCAGTACTTC.

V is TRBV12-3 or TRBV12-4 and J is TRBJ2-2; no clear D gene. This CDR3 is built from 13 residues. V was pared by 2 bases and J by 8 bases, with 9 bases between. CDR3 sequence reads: CASSLNGAGELFF. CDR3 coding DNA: TGTGCCAGCAGTTTAAACGGTGCGGGGGAGCTGTTTTTT.

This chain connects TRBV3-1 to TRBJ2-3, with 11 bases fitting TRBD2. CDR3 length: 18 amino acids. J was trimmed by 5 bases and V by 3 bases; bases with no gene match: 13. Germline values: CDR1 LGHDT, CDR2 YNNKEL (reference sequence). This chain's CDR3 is CASSHHSLSGGAKDTQYF. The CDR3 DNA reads TGTGCCAGCAGCCACCACTCGCTTAGCGGGGGGGCCAAAGATACGCAGTATTTT.

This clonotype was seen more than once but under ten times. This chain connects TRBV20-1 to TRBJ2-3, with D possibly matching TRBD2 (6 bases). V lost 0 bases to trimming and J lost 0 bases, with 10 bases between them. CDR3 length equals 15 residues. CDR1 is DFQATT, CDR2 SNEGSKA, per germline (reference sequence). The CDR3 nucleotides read TGCAGTGCTAGAGATAGTGCGGGGAGCACAGATACGCAGTATTTT. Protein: CSARDSAGSTDTQYF.

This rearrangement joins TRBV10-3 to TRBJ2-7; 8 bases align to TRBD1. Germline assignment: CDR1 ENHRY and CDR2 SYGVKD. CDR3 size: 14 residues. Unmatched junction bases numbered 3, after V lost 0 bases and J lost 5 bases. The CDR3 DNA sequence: TGTGCCATCAGTGAGTCGACAGGGGTGGACGAGCAGTACTTC. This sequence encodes CAISESTGVDEQYF.

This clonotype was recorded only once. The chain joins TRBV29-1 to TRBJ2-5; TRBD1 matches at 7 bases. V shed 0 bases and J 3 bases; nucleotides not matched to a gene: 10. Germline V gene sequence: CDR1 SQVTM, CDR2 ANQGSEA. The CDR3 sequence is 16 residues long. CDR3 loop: CSVEDPVYDREETQYF. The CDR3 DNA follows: TGCAGCGTTGAAGATCCGGTGTATGACAGGGAAGAGACCCAGTACTTC.

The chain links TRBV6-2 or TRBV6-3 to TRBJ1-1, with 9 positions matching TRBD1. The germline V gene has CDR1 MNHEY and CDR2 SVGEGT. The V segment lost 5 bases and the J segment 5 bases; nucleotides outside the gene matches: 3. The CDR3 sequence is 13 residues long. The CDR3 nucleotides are TGTGCCAGCAGTCCCGGGACAGGGACTGAAGCTTTCTTT. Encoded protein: CASSPGTGTEAFF.

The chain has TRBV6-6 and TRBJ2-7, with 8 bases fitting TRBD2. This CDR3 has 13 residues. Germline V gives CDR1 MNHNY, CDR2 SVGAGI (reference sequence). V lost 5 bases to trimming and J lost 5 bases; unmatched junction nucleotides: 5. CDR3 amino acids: CASSRGSGDEQYF. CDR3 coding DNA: TGTGCCAGCAGTCGGGGTAGCGGGGACGAGCAGTACTTC.

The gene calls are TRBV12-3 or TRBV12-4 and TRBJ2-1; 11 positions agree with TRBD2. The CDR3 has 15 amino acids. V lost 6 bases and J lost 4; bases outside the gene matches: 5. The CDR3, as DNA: TGTGCCAGCAGCGAACTAGCGGGGGTTTACAATGAGCAGTTCTTC. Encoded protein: CASSELAGVYNEQFF.

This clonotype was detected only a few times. The CDR3 loop reads CASRSSYYNEQFF. DNA for the CDR3: TGTGCCAGCAGGTCCTCGTATTACAATGAGCAGTTCTTC. V usage is TRBV7-9 and J usage is TRBJ2-1, with unresolved D. Germline V lookup: CDR1 SEHNR, CDR2 FQNEAQ (reference sequence). Trimming took 6 bases from V and 4 from J, leaving 10 bases between them. The CDR3 length is 13 residues. The whole variable domain, remainder taken from reference TRBV7-9 and TRBJ2-1, is DTGVSQNPRHKITKRGQNVTFRCDPISEHNRLYWYRQTLGQGPEFLTYFQNEAQLEKSRLLSDRFSAERPKGSFSTLEIQRTEQGDSAMYLCASRSSYYNEQFFGPGTRLTVL.

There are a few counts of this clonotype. CDR3 loop: CASSDRMNTEAFF. CDR3 in DNA: TGTGCCAGCAGCGACAGAATGAACACTGAAGCTTTCTTT. The chain carries TRBV7-8 and TRBJ1-1; perhaps TRBD1 as D (5 bases). The germline V gene encodes CDR1 SGHVS and CDR2 FQNEAQ. The CDR3 contains 13 residues. Trimming shortened V by 5 bases and J by 0 bases, and 7 bases separated the two germline ends.

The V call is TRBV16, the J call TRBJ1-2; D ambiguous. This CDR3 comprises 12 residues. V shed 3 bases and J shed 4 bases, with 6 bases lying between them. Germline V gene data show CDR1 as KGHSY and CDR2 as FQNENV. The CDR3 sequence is CASSQTPYGYTF. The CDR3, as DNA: TGTGCCAGCAGCCAGACCCCCTATGGCTACACCTTC. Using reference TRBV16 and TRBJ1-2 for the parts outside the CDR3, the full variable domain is GEEVAQTPKHLVRGEGQKAKLYCAPIKGHSYVFWYQQVLKNEFKFLISFQNENVFDETGMPKERFSAKCLPNSPCSLEIQATKLEDSAVYFCASSQTPYGYTFGSGTRLTVV.

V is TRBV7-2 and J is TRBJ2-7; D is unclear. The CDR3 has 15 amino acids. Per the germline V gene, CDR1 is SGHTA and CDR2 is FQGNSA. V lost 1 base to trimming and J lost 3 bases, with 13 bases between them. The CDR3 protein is CASSLGPEAGYEQYF. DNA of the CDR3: TGTGCCAGCAGCTTAGGGCCCGAGGCAGGCTACGAGCAGTACTTC. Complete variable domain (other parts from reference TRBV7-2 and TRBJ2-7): GAGVSQSPSNKVTEKGKDVELRCDPISGHTALYWYRQSLGQGLEFLIYFQGNSAPDKSGLPSDRFSAERTGGSVSTLTIQRTQQEDSAVYLCASSLGPEAGYEQYFGPGTRLTVT.

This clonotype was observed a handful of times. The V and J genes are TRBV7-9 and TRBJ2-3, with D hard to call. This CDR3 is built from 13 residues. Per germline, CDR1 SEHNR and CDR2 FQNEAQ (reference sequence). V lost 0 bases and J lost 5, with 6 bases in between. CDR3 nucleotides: TGTGCCAGCAGCTTAGCGGCGCTAGATACGCAGTATTTT. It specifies CASSLAALDTQYF.

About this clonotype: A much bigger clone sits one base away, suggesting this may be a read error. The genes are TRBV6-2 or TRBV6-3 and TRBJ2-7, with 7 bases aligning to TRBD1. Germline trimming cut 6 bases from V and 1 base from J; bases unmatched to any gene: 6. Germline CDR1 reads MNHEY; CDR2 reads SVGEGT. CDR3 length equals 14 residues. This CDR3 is CASRYGRGSYEQYF. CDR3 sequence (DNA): TGTGCCAGCAGGTACGGCAGGGGGTCCTACGAGCAGTACTTC.

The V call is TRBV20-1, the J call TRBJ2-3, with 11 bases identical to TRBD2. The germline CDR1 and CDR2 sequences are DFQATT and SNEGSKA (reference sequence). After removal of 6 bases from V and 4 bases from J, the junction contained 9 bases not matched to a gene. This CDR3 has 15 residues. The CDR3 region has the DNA TGCAGTGCCGACCTAGCGGGGGGTTCCCCAGATACGCAGTATTTT. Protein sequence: CSADLAGGSPDTQYF.

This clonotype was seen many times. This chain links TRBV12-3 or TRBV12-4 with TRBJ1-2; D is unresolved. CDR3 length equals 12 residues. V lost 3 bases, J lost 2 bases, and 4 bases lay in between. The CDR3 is CASSFGNYGYTF. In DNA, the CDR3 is TGTGCCAGCAGTTTTGGGAACTATGGCTACACCTTC.

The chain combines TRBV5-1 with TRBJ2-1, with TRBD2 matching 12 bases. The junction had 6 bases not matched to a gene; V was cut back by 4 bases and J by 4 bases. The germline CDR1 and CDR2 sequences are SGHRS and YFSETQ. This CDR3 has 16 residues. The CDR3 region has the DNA TGCGCCAGCAGCCAGAGACTAGCGGGGGCTTACAATGAGCAGTTCTTC. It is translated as CASSQRLAGAYNEQFF. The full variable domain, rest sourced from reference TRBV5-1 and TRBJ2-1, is KAGVTQTPRYLIKTRGQQVTLSCSPISGHRSVSWYQQTPGQGLQFLFEYFSETQRNKGNFPGRFSGRQFSNSRSEMNVSTLELGDSALYLCASSQRLAGAYNEQFFGPGTRLTVL.

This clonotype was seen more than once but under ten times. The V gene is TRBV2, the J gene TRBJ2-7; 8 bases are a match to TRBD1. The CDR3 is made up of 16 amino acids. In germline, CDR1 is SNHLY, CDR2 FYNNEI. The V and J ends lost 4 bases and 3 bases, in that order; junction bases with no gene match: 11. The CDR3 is CASSGTTGGSIYEQYF. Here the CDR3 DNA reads TGTGCCAGCAGTGGGACTACAGGGGGGAGCATCTACGAGCAGTACTTC.